Below, 17 T cell receptor beta chains from the same sample are listed, as sequenced in a study of naive and memory T cell subsets. The beta constant-region primer was an equimolar mix of two oligonucleotides covering TRBC1 and TRBC2. One entry per CDR3 protein, called by TCRdb with MiXCR from the UMI-ligation and nested PCR reads. The repertoire consists of approximately 82,000 distinct CDR3 sequences, with more than 6.5% occurring once and the leading ten covering 1.6%. The sequencing sample was made of central memory CD4+ T cells from blood. These receptors were collected from a human donor in good health.

CDR3 loop: CASNRDTSFGANVLTF. The CDR3 nucleotides read TGTGCCAGTAACCGGGACACCTCCTTTGGGGCCAACGTCCTGACTTTC. V usage is TRBV19 and J usage is TRBJ2-6, with D possibly TRBD1 on 6 matching bases. This CDR3 spans 16 amino acids. Trimming took 7 bases from V and 3 from J, leaving 16 bases between them. CDR1 and CDR2 from the germline V gene are LNHDA and SQIVND (reference sequence).

The table lists this clonotype with many counts. Written as DNA, the CDR3 is TGCAGTGCGAGGAACCGTGACAAGGGAACGACTGAAGCTTTCTTT. This sequence encodes CSARNRDKGTTEAFF. The genes are TRBV20-1 and TRBJ1-1; D gene uncertain. Germline-derived CDR1 and CDR2 are DFQATT and SNEGSKA (reference sequence). The CDR3 runs to 15 residues. V was clipped by 6 bases and J by 5 bases, with 22 bases between them.

This clonotype was recorded at least ten times. V and J are TRBV7-2 and TRBJ2-1; possibly TRBD1 for D (6 bases). This CDR3 spans 15 amino acids. The germline gives CDR1 SGHTA, CDR2 FQGNSA. The V end was cut by 5 bases, the J end by 8 bases, with 19 bases between. CDR3 DNA: TGTGCCAGCAGCCCGGAAGGTACAGGGTATGATGAGCAGTTCTTC. This gives the protein CASSPEGTGYDEQFF.

This clonotype has more than one count but fewer than ten. The CDR3 spells CASKAPGANTGELFF. CDR3 sequence (DNA): TGTGCCAGCAAGGCTCCGGGGGCGAACACCGGGGAGCTGTTTTTT. The V and J genes are TRBV6-2 or TRBV6-3 and TRBJ2-2; the D gene is possibly TRBD2 (6 bases). The V end was cut by 7 bases, the J end by 0 bases, with 12 bases between. This CDR3 spans 15 amino acids. Germline V gene data show CDR1 as MNHEY and CDR2 as SVGEGT.

This clonotype was observed many times. V and J are TRBV5-1 and TRBJ1-3; 10 nucleotides align to TRBD1. Trimming cost V 2 bases and J 1 base; bases outside gene matches: 6. Per the germline V gene, CDR1 is SGHRS and CDR2 is YFSETQ. The CDR3 extends over 17 amino acids. The DNA for the CDR3 is TGCGCCAGCAGCTTTTCCGGGACAGGGGTTTCTGGAAACACCATATATTTT. Encoded protein: CASSFSGTGVSGNTIYF. The full variable domain, with the rest looked up from reference TRBV5-1 and TRBJ1-3, is KAGVTQTPRYLIKTRGQQVTLSCSPISGHRSVSWYQQTPGQGLQFLFEYFSETQRNKGNFPGRFSGRQFSNSRSEMNVSTLELGDSALYLCASSFSGTGVSGNTIYFGEGSWLTVV.

This clonotype showed up many times. The chain couples TRBV20-1 to TRBJ2-7; the D is unclear. V shed 5 bases and J shed 0 bases, with 17 bases lying between them. Looked up from germline, CDR1 is DFQATT and CDR2 is SNEGSKA (reference sequence). This CDR3 region has 15 residues. In DNA form, the CDR3 reads TGCAGTGCTCCTGGGCGTAGGGTGGGCTCCTACGAGCAGTACTTC. Its protein product is CSAPGRRVGSYEQYF.

CDR3 residues: CASRDYLGHNEQFF. In nucleotides, the CDR3 is TGTGCCAGCAGGGACTATCTGGGGCACAATGAGCAGTTCTTC. J is TRBJ2-1 and V is TRBV6-1, with D tentatively TRBD2 (6 bases). From germline, CDR1 is MNHNS and CDR2 SASEGT. This CDR3 spans 14 amino acids. V was clipped by 6 bases and J by 5 bases, with 14 bases between them.

Ten or more counts support this clonotype. The gene calls are TRBV7-2 and TRBJ1-2; D perhaps matches TRBD1 (6 bases). Trimming removed 4 bases from V and 5 bases from J, with 14 bases in between. CDR1 and CDR2 (germline): SGHTA, FQGNSA. The CDR3 consists of 14 residues. The CDR3 loop reads CASSSTQGIYGYTF. CDR3 bases: TGTGCCAGCAGCTCCACACAGGGAATTTATGGCTACACCTTC. Variable domain in full (rest from reference TRBV7-2 and TRBJ1-2): GAGVSQSPSNKVTEKGKDVELRCDPISGHTALYWYRQSLGQGLEFLIYFQGNSAPDKSGLPSDRFSAERTGGSVSTLTIQRTQQEDSAVYLCASSSTQGIYGYTFGSGTRLTVV.

This clonotype was observed a handful of times. J is TRBJ2-3 and V is TRBV10-3, with a weak D call TRBD1 (5 bases). This CDR3 contains 14 residues. Germline assignment: CDR1 ENHRY and CDR2 SYGVKD. V was clipped by 6 bases and J by 0 bases, with 10 bases between them. The CDR3: CAISRQLSTDTQYF. The CDR3 nucleotides are TGTGCCATCAGCCGACAGTTAAGCACAGATACGCAGTATTTT.

This clonotype was counted only a few times. This rearrangement joins TRBV7-2 to TRBJ2-2; no clear D gene. V was cut by 2 bases and J by 1 base, with 5 bases left in between. Germline loops: CDR1 SGHTA, CDR2 FQGNSA. The CDR3 consists of 14 residues. The CDR3 bases are TGTGCCAGCAGCTTAAACTGGAACACCGGGGAGCTGTTTTTT. Amino acid sequence: CASSLNWNTGELFF.

The table lists this clonotype with many counts. The chain links TRBV12-3 or TRBV12-4 to TRBJ2-3; D possibly matches TRBD1 or TRBD2 (5 bases each). Trimming pared 6 bases from V and 11 bases from J, leaving 15 bases between. This CDR3 spans 12 amino acids. This CDR3 is CASRPGTTLQYF. The CDR3 DNA reads TGTGCCAGCAGGCCTGGGACCACACTGCAGTATTTT.

This clonotype was found many times. The V and J genes are TRBV7-8 and TRBJ1-5; no clear D. V was pared by 0 bases and J by 0 bases, with 3 bases between. The CDR3 has 14 residues. Germline V CDR1 and CDR2: SGHVS, FQNEAQ. Written as DNA, the CDR3 is TGTGCCAGCAGCTTAGCGAGTAGCAATCAGCCCCAGCATTTT. It is translated as CASSLASSNQPQHF.

This clonotype was seen ten or more times. The chain recombines TRBV7-9 with TRBJ2-7; D gene uncertain. V gave up 5 bases and J gave up 3 bases, with 17 bases separating them. CDR3 length: 15 residues. Germline V gene lookup returns CDR1 SEHNR and CDR2 FQNEAQ (reference sequence). The CDR3 coding sequence is TGTGCCAGCAGCCAATCTAGGGAATCGGACTACGAGCAGTACTTC. This gives the protein CASSQSRESDYEQYF. Full variable domain (missing parts from reference TRBV7-9 and TRBJ2-7): DTGVSQNPRHKITKRGQNVTFRCDPISEHNRLYWYRQTLGQGPEFLTYFQNEAQLEKSRLLSDRFSAERPKGSFSTLEIQRTEQGDSAMYLCASSQSRESDYEQYFGPGTRLTVT.

At least ten counts were recorded for this clonotype. The chain combines TRBV14 with TRBJ1-4; 7 nucleotides agree with TRBD1. From germline, CDR1 is SGHDN and CDR2 FVKESK. The V and J ends lost 4 bases and 3 bases, in that order; junction bases with no gene match: 8. This CDR3 is built from 16 residues. The CDR3, as DNA: TGTGCCAGCAGCCCCGGCAGGGGGGGATCTAATGAAAAACTGTTTTTT. This translates into CASSPGRGGSNEKLFF.

The chain is built from TRBV11-2 and TRBJ2-3; D is ambiguous. The CDR3 has 17 residues. Germline V gene sequence: CDR1 SGHAT, CDR2 FQNNGV. Trimming removed 1 base from V and 4 bases from J, with 18 bases in between. The CDR3 sequence is CASSLVRYSNLPDTQYF. For the CDR3, the DNA is TGTGCCAGCAGCTTAGTCCGCTATAGCAATCTCCCAGATACGCAGTATTTT.

This clonotype was seen a handful of times. V usage is TRBV20-1 and J usage is TRBJ2-3, with 7 bases identical to TRBD2. V was pared by 5 bases and J by 5 bases, with 7 bases of the junction left unmatched. The length of the CDR3 is 13 residues. Germline CDR1 reads DFQATT; CDR2 reads SNEGSKA (reference sequence). DNA of the CDR3: TGCAGTGCTGGGGGGGGGGTTAAAGATACGCAGTATTTT. It is translated as CSAGGGVKDTQYF.

This clonotype has only a few counts. The rearrangement uses TRBV2 and TRBJ1-1; 7 bases agree with TRBD1. Germline CDR1 SNHLY, CDR2 FYNNEI. The CDR3 consists of 14 residues. Unmatched junction bases numbered 8, after V lost 7 bases and J lost 3 bases. This chain's CDR3 is CASKGGRGDTEAFF. The CDR3 bases are TGTGCCAGCAAAGGGGGCAGGGGGGACACTGAAGCTTTCTTT.